A selection of T cell receptor beta chains follows, all from one sample in a study of blood T cell repertoires in COVID-19. TCRdb keeps only in-frame clones here, not all; method: immunoSEQ multiplex PCR. Among approximately 250,000 clones listed, over 70% were seen once. The source material was peripheral blood. These receptors all stem from a woman in her 70s with COVID-19, enrolled during active disease. Both conserved end residues are part of each CDR3. Each record gives: J gene, V gene, D gene, clone size, CDR3 protein, CDR3 DNA. The D gene is left open where the match is weak. Clone size is not always given. Where it is, it says once, few, many or a class for expanded clones.

TRBJ2-5,TRBV2,TRBD1,NA,CASQQGQGETQYF,TGTGCCAGCCAGCAGGGACAGGGAGAGACCCAGTACTTC
TRBJ2-7,TRBV19,TRBD2,few,CASSIVLGTSLSEQYF,TGTGCCAGTAGTATAGTTCTGGGGACTAGCCTAAGCGAGCAGTACTTC
TRBJ2-6,TRBV6-5,NA,NA,CASSPGANVLTF,TGTGCCAGCTCTCCTGGGGCCAACGTCCTGACTTTC
TRBJ2-7,TRBV5-1,NA,NA,CASSLAVGRGYEQYF,TGCGCCAGCAGCTTGGCCGTAGGGAGAGGATACGAGCAGTACTTC
TRBJ2-3,TRBV5-4,NA,NA,CASSAAGTDTQYF,TGTGCCAGCAGCGCCGCGGGGACAGATACGCAGTATTTT
TRBJ1-5,TRBV15,TRBD1,once,CATSRSAGTVSNQPQHF,TGTGCCACCAGCAGATCCGCCGGGACAGTCAGCAATCAGCCCCAGCATTTT
TRBJ2-7,TRBV18,TRBD1,NA,CASSPNLDRGSYEQYF,TGTGCCAGCTCACCGAATTTAGACAGGGGGTCCTACGAGCAGTACTTC
TRBJ1-3,TRBV7-9,TRBD1,NA,CASSLGDRGTGNTIYF,TGTGCCAGCAGCTTGGGGGACAGGGGGACTGGAAACACCATATATTTT
TRBJ2-3,TRBV5-1,TRBD2,once,CASSLTLLAVGTDTQYF,TGCGCCAGCAGTTTGACCTTACTAGCGGTCGGCACAGATACGCAGTATTTT
TRBJ2-7,TRBV10-3,NA,NA,CAISEATYEQYF,TGTGCCATCAGTGAGGCGACATACGAGCAGTACTTC
TRBJ2-5,TRBV19,NA,NA,CASSWGPAETQYF,TGTGCCAGTAGCTGGGGGCCGGCGGAGACCCAGTACTTC
TRBJ1-1,TRBV28,NA,NA,CASTRYRVGTEAFF,TGTGCCAGCACCCGCTACAGGGTGGGCACTGAAGCTTTCTTT
TRBJ1-1,TRBV13,TRBD1,NA,CASSFEGPQGAVEAFF,TGTGCCAGCAGCTTTGAAGGGCCTCAGGGGGCAGTTGAAGCTTTCTTT
TRBJ2-7,TRBV5-1,TRBD2,NA,CASSLVLGGRAYEQYF,TGCGCCAGCAGCTTGGTCTTGGGCGGGAGGGCCTACGAGCAGTACTTC
TRBJ1-4,TRBV18,NA,NA,CASSPSSVNEKLFF,TGTGCCAGCTCACCTTCGTCCGTGAATGAAAAACTGTTTTTT
TRBJ1-4,TRBV6-6,NA,NA,CATSRGVNEKLFF,TGTGCCACCTCCCGGGGGGTTAATGAAAAACTGTTTTTT
TRBJ1-1,TRBV30,TRBD1,once,CAWSRGTALEAFF,TGTGCCTGGAGTCGAGGGACAGCCCTTGAAGCTTTCTTT